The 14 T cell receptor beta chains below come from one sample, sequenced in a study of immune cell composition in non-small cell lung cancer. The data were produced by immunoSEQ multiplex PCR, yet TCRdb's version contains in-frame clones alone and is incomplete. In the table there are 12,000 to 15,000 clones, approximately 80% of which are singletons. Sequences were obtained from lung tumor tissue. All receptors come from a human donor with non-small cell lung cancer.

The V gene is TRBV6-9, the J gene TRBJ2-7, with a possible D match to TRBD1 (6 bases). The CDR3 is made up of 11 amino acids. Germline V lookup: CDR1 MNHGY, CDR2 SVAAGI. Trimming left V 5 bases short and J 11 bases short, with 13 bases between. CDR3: CASSPWDTEYF. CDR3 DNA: TGTGCCAGCAGTCCATGGGACACAGAGTACTTC.

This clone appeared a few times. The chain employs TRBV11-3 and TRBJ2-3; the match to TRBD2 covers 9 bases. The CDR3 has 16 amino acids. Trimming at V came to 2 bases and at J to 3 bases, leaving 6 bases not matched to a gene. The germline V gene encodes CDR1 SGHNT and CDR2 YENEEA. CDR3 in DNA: TGTGCCAGCAGCTTACGGGTTAGCGGGAGTACAGATACGCAGTATTTT. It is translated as CASSLRVSGSTDTQYF.

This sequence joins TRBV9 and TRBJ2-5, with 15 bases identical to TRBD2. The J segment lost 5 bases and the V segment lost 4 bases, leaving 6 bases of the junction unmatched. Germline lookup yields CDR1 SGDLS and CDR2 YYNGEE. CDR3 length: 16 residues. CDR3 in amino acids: CASSHGLAGGPETQYF. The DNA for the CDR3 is TGTGCCAGCAGCCATGGACTAGCGGGGGGGCCGGAGACCCAGTACTTC.

The DNA for the CDR3 is TGCAGCGTTACAGAAAACTATGGCTACACCTTC. The encoded protein is CSVTENYGYTF. The gene calls are TRBV29-1 and TRBJ1-2, with D hard to call. V lost 5 bases, J lost 2 bases, and 6 bases lay in between. CDR3 length: 11 residues. Germline V gene lookup returns CDR1 SQVTM and CDR2 ANQGSEA. Complete variable domain (other parts from reference TRBV29-1 and TRBJ1-2): SAVISQKPSRDICQRGTSLTIQCQVDSQVTMMFWYRQQPGQSLTLIATANQGSEATYESGFVIDKFPISRPNLTFSTLTVSNMSPEDSSIYLCSVTENYGYTFGSGTRLTVV.

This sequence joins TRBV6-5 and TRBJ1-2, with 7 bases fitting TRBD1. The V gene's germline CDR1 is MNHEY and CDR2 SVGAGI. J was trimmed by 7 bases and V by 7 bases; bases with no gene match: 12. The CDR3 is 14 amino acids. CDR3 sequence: CASTPDRASGGYTF. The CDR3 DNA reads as TGTGCCAGCACCCCCGACAGGGCATCGGGTGGCTACACCTTC.

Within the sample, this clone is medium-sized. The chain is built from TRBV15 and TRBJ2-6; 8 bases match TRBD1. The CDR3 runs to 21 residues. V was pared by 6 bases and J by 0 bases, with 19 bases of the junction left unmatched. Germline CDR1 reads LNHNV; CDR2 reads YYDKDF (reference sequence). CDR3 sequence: CATSTTLTGDGRSSGANVLTF. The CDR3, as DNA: TGTGCCACCAGTACTACCCTGACAGGGGACGGGCGAAGCTCTGGGGCCAACGTCCTGACTTTC.

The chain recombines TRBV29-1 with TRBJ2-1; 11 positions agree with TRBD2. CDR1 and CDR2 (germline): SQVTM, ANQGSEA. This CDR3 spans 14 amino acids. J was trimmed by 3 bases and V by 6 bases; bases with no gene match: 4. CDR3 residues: CSVTGTSGYNEQFF. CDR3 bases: TGCAGCGTCACCGGGACTAGCGGCTACAATGAGCAGTTCTTC.

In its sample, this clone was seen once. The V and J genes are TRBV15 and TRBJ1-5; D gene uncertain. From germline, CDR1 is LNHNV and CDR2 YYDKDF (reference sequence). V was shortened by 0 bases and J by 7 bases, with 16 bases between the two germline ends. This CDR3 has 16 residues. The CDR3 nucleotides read TGTGCCACCAGCAGAGAAGGCCCGGGAAGAAGGCAGCCCCAGCATTTT. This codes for CATSREGPGRRQPQHF.

The CDR3 sequence is CASSWGVGANYGYTF. The CDR3 DNA is TGTGCCAGCAGCTGGGGGGTCGGAGCTAACTATGGCTACACCTTC. The chain couples TRBV7-8 to TRBJ1-2; tentative D call: TRBD1 (5 bases). V was pared by 4 bases and J by 0 bases, with 12 bases between. Germline CDR1 and CDR2: SGHVS and FQNEAQ. CDR3 length: 15 amino acids.

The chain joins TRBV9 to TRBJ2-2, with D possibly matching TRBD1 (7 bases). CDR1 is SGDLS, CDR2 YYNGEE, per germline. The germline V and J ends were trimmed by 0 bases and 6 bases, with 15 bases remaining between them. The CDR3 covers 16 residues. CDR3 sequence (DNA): TGTGCCAGCAGCGTAGTCCCAGGGGGAGGCTCCGGGGAGCTGTTTTTT. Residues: CASSVVPGGGSGELFF.

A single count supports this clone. The CDR3 DNA reads as TGTGCCAGCAGCCCCTACAGGGAACGGGGCAATGAAAAACTGTTTTTT. Translation: CASSPYRERGNEKLFF. The V gene is TRBV5-5, the J gene TRBJ1-4, with D possibly being TRBD1 (6 bases). Germline V CDR1 and CDR2: SGHKS, YYEKEE (reference sequence). This CDR3 comprises 16 residues. V lost 4 bases, J lost 5 bases, and 18 bases lay in between.

The CDR3 here is CASSPYSFRQGLSEQYF. The CDR3, as DNA: TGTGCCAGCAGTCCCTACTCCTTTAGACAGGGGCTTAGCGAGCAGTACTTC. The chain combines TRBV27 with TRBJ2-7; TRBD1 aligns across 8 bases. Germline CDR1 MNHEY, CDR2 SMNVEV (reference sequence). This CDR3 spans 17 amino acids. V trimming: 5 bases; J trimming: 6 bases; junction bases outside the gene matches: 18.

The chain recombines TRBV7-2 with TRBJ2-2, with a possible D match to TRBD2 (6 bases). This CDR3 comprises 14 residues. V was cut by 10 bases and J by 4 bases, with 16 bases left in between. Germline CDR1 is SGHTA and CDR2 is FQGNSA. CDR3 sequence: CATTKGLSTGELFF. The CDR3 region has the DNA TGTGCCACCACAAAGGGACTGAGCACCGGGGAGCTGTTTTTT. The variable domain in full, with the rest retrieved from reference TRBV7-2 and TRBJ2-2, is GAGVSQSPSNKVTEKGKDVELRCDPISGHTALYWYRQSLGQGLEFLIYFQGNSAPDKSGLPSDRFSAERTGGSVSTLTIQRTQQEDSAVYLCATTKGLSTGELFFGEGSRLTVL.

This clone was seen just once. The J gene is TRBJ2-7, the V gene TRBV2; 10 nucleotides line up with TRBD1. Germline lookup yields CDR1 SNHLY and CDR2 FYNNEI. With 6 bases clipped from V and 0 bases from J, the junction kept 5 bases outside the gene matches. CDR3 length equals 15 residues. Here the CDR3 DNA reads TGTGCCAGCAGGCGACAGGGGGCTAACTCCTACGAGCAGTACTTC. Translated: CASRRQGANSYEQYF.